This TCR beta chain was identified during a study of OX40 agonist ivuxolimab in advanced cancers. About the research overall: Participants averaged about 60 years of age (range roughly 23 to 90) and were roughly 80% male. Patients achieving partial responses numbered three: one hepatocellular carcinoma case and two cutaneous melanoma cases.

From germline, CDR1 is SQVTM and CDR2 ANQGSEA. The CDR3 spans 11 residues. V shed 3 bases and J shed 5 bases, with 7 bases lying between them. The table came from immunoSEQ multiplex PCR; TCRdb's copy has only in-frame clones and leaves some out. The sample holds tens of thousands of clones, roughly 81% seen once. The sequence was collected from an adult with an advanced solid tumor such as melanoma, head and neck, liver or kidney cancer. The chain couples TRBV29-1 to TRBJ1-2; D gene ambiguous. Sequencing used CD4+ or CD8+ T cells sorted from blood, obtained in a trial of the OX40 agonist ivuxolimab. Here the CDR3 reads CSVEGAYGYTF. The CDR3 DNA follows: TGCAGCGTTGAGGGCGCTTATGGCTACACCTTC.